The 29 T cell receptor beta chains presented below share a single source sample, sequenced in a study of OX40 agonist ivuxolimab in advanced cancers. The table came from immunoSEQ multiplex PCR; TCRdb's copy has only in-frame clones and leaves some out. The data contain approximately 50,000 clones, roughly 80% of them singletons. Sample: CD4+ or CD8+ T cells sorted from blood, taken in a trial of the OX40 agonist ivuxolimab. The source is an adult with an advanced solid tumor such as melanoma, head and neck, liver or kidney cancer.

The V and J genes are TRBV7-7 and TRBJ2-7; 7 nucleotides align to TRBD2. The V gene end was trimmed by 6 bases and the J gene end by 3 bases; junction bases not matched to a gene: 11. There are 15 residues in the CDR3. Germline V gene data show CDR1 as SSHAT and CDR2 as FNYEAQ (reference sequence). CDR3 region: CASRLPGRGGYEQYF. The CDR3 bases are TGTGCCAGCAGACTACCCGGACGCGGGGGCTACGAGCAGTACTTC.

This chain uses TRBV6-4 with TRBJ2-1; 12 bases are a match to TRBD2. Germline lookup yields CDR1 MRHNA and CDR2 SNTAGT. V shed 8 bases, J shed 3 bases, and the junction held 11 bases outside the gene matches. The CDR3 spans 17 residues. CDR3 nucleotides: TGTGCCAGCGGACTAGCGGGATGGGGAGGTTACTACAATGAGCAGTTCTTC. This encodes CASGLAGWGGYYNEQFF.

V is TRBV7-9 and J is TRBJ2-7; 9 bases agree with TRBD1. The CDR3 loop spans 14 amino acids. Germline CDR1 SEHNR, CDR2 FQNEAQ (reference sequence). Germline trimming cut 5 bases from V and 5 bases from J; bases unmatched to any gene: 7. CDR3 residues: CASSVPGTGNEQYF. In DNA, the CDR3 is TGTGCCAGCAGCGTTCCCGGGACAGGGAACGAGCAGTACTTC. Full variable domain (remainder filled in from reference TRBV7-9 and TRBJ2-7): DTGVSQNPRHKITKRGQNVTFRCDPISEHNRLYWYRQTLGQGPEFLTYFQNEAQLEKSRLLSDRFSAERPKGSFSTLEIQRTEQGDSAMYLCASSVPGTGNEQYFGPGTRLTVT.

This chain joins TRBV2 and TRBJ2-5; no clear D gene. From germline, CDR1 is SNHLY and CDR2 FYNNEI. This CDR3 is 14 amino acids long. V lost 6 bases to trimming and J lost 0 bases, with 11 bases between them. The CDR3 DNA is TGTGCCAGCAGCCAAAGACCCAACCAAGAGACCCAGTACTTC. It yields the protein CASSQRPNQETQYF.

This chain uses TRBV6-1 with TRBJ1-1; D is perhaps TRBD1 (5 bases). V was pared by 9 bases and J by 3 bases, with 17 bases between. The length of the CDR3 is 14 residues. Germline values: CDR1 MNHNS, CDR2 SASEGT. The CDR3 loop is CASKWGREDTEAFF. The CDR3 bases are TGTGCCAGTAAGTGGGGCAGGGAGGACACTGAAGCTTTCTTT.

J is TRBJ1-1 and V is TRBV11-2; D not resolved. CDR1 SGHAT and CDR2 FQNNGV come from the germline V gene. V was pared by 1 base and J by 3 bases, with 6 bases between. The CDR3 has 13 residues. The CDR3 nucleotides read TGTGCCAGCAGCTTAGTTGGGGACACTGAAGCTTTCTTT. Its translation is CASSLVGDTEAFF.

The rearrangement joins TRBV12-5 to TRBJ1-4; a possible D gene is TRBD1 (5 bases). Trimming removed 0 bases at V and 10 bases at J, with 18 bases between. This CDR3 contains 16 residues. CDR1 is LGHNT, CDR2 FRNRAP, per germline. As DNA, the CDR3 is TGTGCTAGTGGTTTGGTACAAAAACAGGCGTGGGGAAAACTGTTTTTT. Protein product: CASGLVQKQAWGKLFF. Filled out from reference TRBV12-5 and TRBJ1-4, the complete variable domain reads DARVTQTPRHKVTEMGQEVTMRCQPILGHNTVFWYRQTMMQGLELLAYFRNRAPLDDSGMPKDRFSAEMPDATLATLKIQPSEPRDSAVYFCASGLVQKQAWGKLFFGSGTQLSVL.

This clone was recorded only once. The V and J genes are TRBV15 and TRBJ2-5; 8 positions match TRBD1. V lost 3 bases, J lost 5 bases, and 11 bases stayed unmatched. The CDR3 is 16 amino acids. The germline V gene has CDR1 LNHNV and CDR2 YYDKDF (reference sequence). As DNA, the CDR3 is TGTGCCACCAGCAGGACTCCCGGGACAGGAGACGAGACCCAGTACTTC. Translating gives CATSRTPGTGDETQYF.

The V gene is TRBV27, the J gene TRBJ1-2; D is ambiguous. Trimming pared 2 bases from V and 1 base from J, leaving 17 bases between. This CDR3 spans 17 amino acids. Germline CDR1 and CDR2: MNHEY and SMNVEV (reference sequence). The CDR3 reads CASSLRPPHEGNYGYTF. The CDR3 DNA is TGTGCCAGCAGTTTAAGGCCCCCACACGAGGGTAACTATGGCTACACCTTC.

The rearrangement joins TRBV5-4 to TRBJ2-1; D remains ambiguous. V was cut by 5 bases and J by 10 bases, with 16 bases left in between. Germline V gene data show CDR1 as SGHNT and CDR2 as YYREEE (reference sequence). The CDR3 has 13 residues. Here the CDR3 reads CASSLPGRAEQFF. As DNA, the CDR3 is TGTGCCAGCAGTTTGCCCGGGCGAGCCGAGCAGTTCTTC.

The CDR3 loop reads CASSFVAGYEQYF. Written as DNA, the CDR3 is TGTGCCAGCAGCTTTGTGGCAGGCTACGAGCAGTACTTC. This chain connects TRBV7-2 to TRBJ2-7; D unresolved. The length of the CDR3 is 13 residues. Trimming stripped 3 bases from V and 3 bases from J, with 9 bases between. CDR1 SGHTA and CDR2 FQGNSA come from the germline V gene. The complete variable domain, with remaining parts taken from reference TRBV7-2 and TRBJ2-7, reads GAGVSQSPSNKVTEKGKDVELRCDPISGHTALYWYRQSLGQGLEFLIYFQGNSAPDKSGLPSDRFSAERTGGSVSTLTIQRTQQEDSAVYLCASSFVAGYEQYFGPGTRLTVT.

A note on this clone: A clone one base away is much larger, so this may be a read error. The sample has other DNA sequences that encode this CDR3 too. The chain couples TRBV9 to TRBJ2-3; a possible D gene is TRBD1 (5 bases). This CDR3 contains 15 residues. Germline V gene lookup returns CDR1 SGDLS and CDR2 YYNGEE. V was clipped by 0 bases and J by 1 base, with 9 bases between them. DNA for the CDR3: TGTGCCAGCAGCGTAGTAGGGGATGGCACAGATACGCAGTATTTT. Its translation: CASSVVGDGTDTQYF. The full variable domain, rest sourced from reference TRBV9 and TRBJ2-3, is DSGVTQTPKHLITATGQRVTLRCSPRSGDLSVYWYQQSLDQGLQFLIQYYNGEERAKGNILERFSAQQFPDLHSELNLSSLELGDSALYFCASSVVGDGTDTQYFGPGTRLTVL.

The chain combines TRBV7-3 with TRBJ2-2; TRBD1 is a possible D gene (6 bases). Deletions cut 5 bases from V and 5 bases from J, with 18 bases between. Germline CDR1 is SGHTA and CDR2 is FQGTGA. This CDR3 has 16 amino acids. DNA of the CDR3: TGTGCCAGCAGCCCCACCACGACAGGATGGACCGGGGAGCTGTTTTTT. It specifies CASSPTTTGWTGELFF. The variable domain in full, completed from reference TRBV7-3 and TRBJ2-2, reads GAGVSQTPSNKVTEKGKYVELRCDPISGHTALYWYRQSLGQGPEFLIYFQGTGAADDSGLPNDRFFAVRPEGSVSTLKIQRTERGDSAVYLCASSPTTTGWTGELFFGEGSRLTVL.

The chain combines TRBV28 with TRBJ2-7; 10 nucleotides line up with TRBD2. The V gene end was trimmed by 4 bases and the J gene end by 2 bases; junction bases not matched to a gene: 5. The length of the CDR3 is 15 residues. Germline V gene data show CDR1 as MDHEN and CDR2 as SYDVKM. CDR3 loop: CASSSGLARTYEQYF. The DNA for the CDR3 is TGTGCCAGCAGTTCGGGACTAGCGAGAACCTACGAGCAGTACTTC. The complete variable domain, with remaining parts taken from reference TRBV28 and TRBJ2-7, reads DVKVTQSSRYLVKRTGEKVFLECVQDMDHENMFWYRQDPGLGLRLIYFSYDVKMKEKGDIPEGYSVSREKKERFSLILESASTNQTSMYLCASSSGLARTYEQYFGPGTRLTVT.

This rearrangement joins TRBV6-1 to TRBJ2-7, with D unresolved. This CDR3 contains 16 residues. Germline V gene sequence: CDR1 MNHNS, CDR2 SASEGT. The ends were cut back, 2 bases at V and 0 bases at J, with 14 bases in the middle. This chain's CDR3 is CASSEPRTASSYEQYF. In DNA, the CDR3 is TGTGCCAGCAGTGAACCCAGGACCGCTAGCTCCTACGAGCAGTACTTC.

The chain employs TRBV14 and TRBJ2-1; 12 bases are shared with TRBD2. The CDR3 has 15 residues. Trimming at V came to 8 bases and at J to 10 bases, leaving 12 bases not matched to a gene. From germline, CDR1 is SGHDN and CDR2 FVKESK. CDR3 residues: CASAIGTSGPREQFF. The CDR3 DNA reads TGTGCCAGCGCTATCGGGACTAGCGGGCCCCGGGAGCAGTTCTTC.

The chain employs TRBV9 and TRBJ2-3, with 7 bases aligning to TRBD1. Trimming took 4 bases from V and 3 from J; bases not matched to a gene: 2. The CDR3 extends over 13 amino acids. The germline V gene encodes CDR1 SGDLS and CDR2 YYNGEE. The CDR3 coding sequence is TGTGCCAGCAGCCTACAGGGGACAGATACGCAGTATTTT. Translation: CASSLQGTDTQYF.

This clone was seen once. The chain has TRBV28 and TRBJ2-7, with 8 positions matching TRBD2. This CDR3 comprises 12 residues. J gave up 9 bases and V 3 bases, and 4 bases lay outside the gene matches. Germline V CDR1 and CDR2: MDHEN, SYDVKM. The CDR3 nucleotides are TGTGCCAGCAGTTTCGGGCGGGAGGCGCAGTACTTC. This gives the protein CASSFGREAQYF.

V usage is TRBV12-5 and J usage is TRBJ2-3; 10 bases are a match to TRBD2. V was clipped by 1 base and J by 4 bases; unmatched bases: 2. CDR1 LGHNT and CDR2 FRNRAP come from the germline V gene. The CDR3 loop spans 15 amino acids. This chain's CDR3 is CASGLGLAGADTQYF. In nucleotides, the CDR3 is TGTGCTAGTGGTTTGGGGCTAGCGGGGGCAGATACGCAGTATTTT.

This chain uses TRBV5-1 with TRBJ2-2; TRBD2 agrees at 9 bases. The CDR3 contains 16 residues. The germline CDR1 and CDR2 sequences are SGHRS and YFSETQ. J gave up 5 bases and V 0 bases, and 5 bases lay outside the gene matches. The CDR3 nucleotides are TGCGCCAGCAGCTTGGACCCTAGCGGGGAAACCGGGGAGCTGTTTTTT. Protein sequence: CASSLDPSGETGELFF.

This clone was seen only a few times. The chain employs TRBV5-4 and TRBJ2-3, with 9 bases lining up with TRBD1. Germline trimming cut 2 bases from V and 4 bases from J; bases unmatched to any gene: 8. The CDR3 consists of 16 residues. CDR1 is SGHNT, CDR2 YYREEE, per germline (reference sequence). This chain's CDR3 is CASSFPGQGFSDTQYF. In DNA, the CDR3 is TGTGCCAGCAGCTTCCCGGGACAGGGTTTCTCAGATACGCAGTATTTT. Based on the CDR3 plus reference TRBV5-4 and TRBJ2-3, the full variable domain is ETGVTQSPTHLIKTRGQQVTLRCSSQSGHNTVSWYQQALGQGPQFIFQYYREEENGRGNFPPRFSGLQFPNYSSELNVNALELDDSALYLCASSFPGQGFSDTQYFGPGTRLTVL.

This clone has only a few counts. The gene calls are TRBV19 and TRBJ1-2, with TRBD1 identical over 7 bases. Germline CDR1 LNHDA, CDR2 SQIVND (reference sequence). CDR3 length: 13 residues. With V trimmed by 1 base and J by 8 bases, 4 bases remained unmatched. CDR3 loop: CASSIARTGGYTF. The CDR3 coding sequence is TGTGCCAGTAGTATAGCCCGGACAGGCGGCTACACCTTC.

This clone was found once. This chain joins TRBV5-5 and TRBJ2-1, with 11 bases identical to TRBD2. Germline assignment: CDR1 SGHKS and CDR2 YYEKEE (reference sequence). The CDR3 length is 15 residues. V lost 3 bases and J lost 10; bases outside the gene matches: 9. The CDR3 nucleotides read TGTGCCAGCAGCTCTATAGCGGGAGGGCCCGAGGAGCAGTTCTTC. Its protein is CASSSIAGGPEEQFF.

The chain employs TRBV27 and TRBJ1-4; D is unresolved. Deletions cut 5 bases from V and 8 bases from J, with 15 bases between. CDR1 MNHEY and CDR2 SMNVEV come from the germline V gene (reference sequence). The CDR3 runs 14 residues. DNA of the CDR3: TGTGCCAGCAGTCCTTCGACCCAGGCGGAAAAACTGTTTTTT. Residues: CASSPSTQAEKLFF.

For this clone: Other DNA sequences in this sample translate to the same CDR3. The V and J genes are TRBV18 and TRBJ2-7; TRBD1 might be the D (6 bases). V lost 3 bases and J lost 6, with 15 bases in between. This CDR3 has 14 amino acids. Germline lookup yields CDR1 KGHSH and CDR2 LQKENI. The chain's CDR3 is CASSPGQSGPEQYF. As DNA, the CDR3 is TGTGCCAGCTCACCCGGACAGTCGGGACCCGAGCAGTACTTC.

This chain joins TRBV2 and TRBJ2-6; 7 positions match TRBD1. The CDR3 is made up of 14 amino acids. V lost 6 bases and J lost 2; bases outside the gene matches: 1. CDR1 is SNHLY and CDR2 is FYNNEI in the germline V gene. In nucleotides, the CDR3 is TGTGCCAGCAGCGACAGGGCTGGGGCCAACGTCCTGACTTTC. Its translation: CASSDRAGANVLTF. Full variable domain (rest looked up from reference TRBV2 and TRBJ2-6): EPEVTQTPSHQVTQMGQEVILRCVPISNHLYFYWYRQILGQKVEFLVSFYNNEISEKSEIFDDQFSVERPDGSNFTLKIRSTKLEDSAMYFCASSDRAGANVLTFGAGSRLTVL.

The CDR3 loop reads CASSRQQGSYEQYF. CDR3 DNA sequence: TGCGCCAGCAGCCGACAACAGGGCTCCTACGAGCAGTACTTC. V is TRBV5-1 and J is TRBJ2-7, with D maybe TRBD1 (6 bases). CDR1 is SGHRS, CDR2 YFSETQ, per germline. The CDR3 is made up of 14 amino acids. V gave up 4 bases and J gave up 0 bases, with 11 bases separating them.

This chain joins TRBV5-1 and TRBJ2-7; 9 bases line up with TRBD2. Germline V gives CDR1 SGHRS, CDR2 YFSETQ. Germline trimming cut 4 bases from V and 2 bases from J; bases unmatched to any gene: 7. The CDR3 runs to 15 residues. CDR3 region: CASSPGASGAYEQYF. In DNA form, the CDR3 reads TGCGCCAGCAGCCCCGGGGCTAGCGGGGCCTACGAGCAGTACTTC.

CDR3 sequence reads: CASSLEGDSPSLPLHF. The CDR3 DNA reads TGTGCCAGCAGTTTAGAGGGTGACAGCCCCTCCCTACCCCTCCACTTT. This chain connects TRBV27 to TRBJ1-6, with D possibly being TRBD1 (5 bases). The CDR3 totals 16 residues. CDR1 and CDR2 from the germline V gene are MNHEY and SMNVEV (reference sequence). Trimming took 2 bases from V and 12 from J, leaving 20 bases between them.